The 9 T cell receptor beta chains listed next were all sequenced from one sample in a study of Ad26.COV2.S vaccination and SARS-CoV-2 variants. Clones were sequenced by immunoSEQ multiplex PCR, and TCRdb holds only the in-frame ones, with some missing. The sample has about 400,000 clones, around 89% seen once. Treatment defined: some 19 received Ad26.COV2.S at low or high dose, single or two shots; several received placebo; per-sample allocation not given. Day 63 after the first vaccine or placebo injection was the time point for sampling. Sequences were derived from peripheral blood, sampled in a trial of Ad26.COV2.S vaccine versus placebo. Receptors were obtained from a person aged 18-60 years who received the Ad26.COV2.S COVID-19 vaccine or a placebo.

CDR3 in amino acids: CASSYSRRQGDYGYTF. CDR3 DNA sequence: TGTGCCAGCAGTTACTCGAGGAGACAGGGAGACTATGGCTACACCTTC. The rearrangement uses TRBV6-5 and TRBJ1-2; 7 nucleotides line up with TRBD1. This CDR3 contains 16 residues. The V gene's germline CDR1 is MNHEY and CDR2 SVGAGI. Germline trimming cut 0 bases from V and 3 bases from J; bases unmatched to any gene: 7.

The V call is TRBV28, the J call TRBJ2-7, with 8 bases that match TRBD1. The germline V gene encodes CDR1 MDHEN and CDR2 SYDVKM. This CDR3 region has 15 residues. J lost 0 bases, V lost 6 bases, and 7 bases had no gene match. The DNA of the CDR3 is TGTGCCAGCAGAACCCTACAGGGGGACTCCTACGAGCAGTACTTC. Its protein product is CASRTLQGDSYEQYF.

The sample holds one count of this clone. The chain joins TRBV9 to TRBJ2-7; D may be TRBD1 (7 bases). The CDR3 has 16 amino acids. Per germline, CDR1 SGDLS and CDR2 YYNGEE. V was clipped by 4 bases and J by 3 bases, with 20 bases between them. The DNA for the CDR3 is TGTGCCAGCAGCCCCGGTTGGCAGGGGGGCTTCTACGAGCAGTACTTC. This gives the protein CASSPGWQGGFYEQYF.

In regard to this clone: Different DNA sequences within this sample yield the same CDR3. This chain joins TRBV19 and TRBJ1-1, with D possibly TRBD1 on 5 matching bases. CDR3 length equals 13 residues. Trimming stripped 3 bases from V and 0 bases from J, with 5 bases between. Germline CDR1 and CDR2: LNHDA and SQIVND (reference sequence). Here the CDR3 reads CASSMTVNTEAFF. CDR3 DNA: TGTGCCAGTAGTATGACAGTGAACACTGAAGCTTTCTTT.

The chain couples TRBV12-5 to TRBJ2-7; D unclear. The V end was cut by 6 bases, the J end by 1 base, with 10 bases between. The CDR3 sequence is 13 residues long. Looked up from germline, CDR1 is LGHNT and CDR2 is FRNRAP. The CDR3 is CASGPGNSYEQYF. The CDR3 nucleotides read TGTGCTAGTGGCCCCGGTAATTCCTACGAGCAGTACTTC.

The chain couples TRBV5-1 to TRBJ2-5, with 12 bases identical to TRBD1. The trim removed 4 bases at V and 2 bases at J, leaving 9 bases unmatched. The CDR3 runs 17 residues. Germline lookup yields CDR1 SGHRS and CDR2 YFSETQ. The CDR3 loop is CASSLPRDRGRQETQYF. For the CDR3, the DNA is TGCGCCAGCAGCCTACCCCGGGACAGGGGGCGGCAAGAGACCCAGTACTTC.

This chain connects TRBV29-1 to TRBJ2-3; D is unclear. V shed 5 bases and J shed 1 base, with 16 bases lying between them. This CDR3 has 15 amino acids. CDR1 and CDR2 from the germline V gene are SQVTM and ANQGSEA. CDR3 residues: CSVTKQRRGTDTQYF. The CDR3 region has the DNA TGCAGCGTTACTAAACAGAGACGGGGCACAGATACGCAGTATTTT.

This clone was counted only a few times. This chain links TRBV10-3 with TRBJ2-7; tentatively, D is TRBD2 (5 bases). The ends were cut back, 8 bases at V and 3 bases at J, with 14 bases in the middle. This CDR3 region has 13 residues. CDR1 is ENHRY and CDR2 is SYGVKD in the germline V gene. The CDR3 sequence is CAIGLSASYEQYF. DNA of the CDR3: TGTGCCATCGGACTTAGCGCGAGCTACGAGCAGTACTTC.

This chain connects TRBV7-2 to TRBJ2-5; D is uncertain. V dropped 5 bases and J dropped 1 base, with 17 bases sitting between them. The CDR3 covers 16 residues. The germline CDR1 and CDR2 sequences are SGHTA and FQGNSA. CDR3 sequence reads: CASSPGSPLPQETQYF. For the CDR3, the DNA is TGTGCCAGCAGCCCCGGCTCCCCGCTCCCCCAAGAGACCCAGTACTTC.